These 7 T cell receptor beta chains share one sample of origin, sequenced in a study of blood T cell repertoires in COVID-19. Repertoires were generated with immunoSEQ multiplex PCR, while TCRdb's copy carries only in-frame clones and drops some. The table has fewer than 200,000 clones, 75% to 80% seen once. Source material: peripheral blood. The origin of the receptors is a woman in her 70s with acute or convalescent COVID-19.

V usage is TRBV7-9 and J usage is TRBJ2-1; 12 bases map to TRBD2. V lost 2 bases and J lost 8; bases outside the gene matches: 10. The CDR3 totals 17 residues. Germline V gene data show CDR1 as SEHNR and CDR2 as FQNEAQ (reference sequence). CDR3 protein: CASSLTASGRARDEQFF. CDR3 DNA sequence: TGTGCCAGCAGCTTAACTGCTAGCGGGAGGGCCCGGGATGAGCAGTTCTTC.

The rearrangement uses TRBV5-8 and TRBJ2-3; 10 positions match TRBD1. The V gene's germline CDR1 is SGHTS and CDR2 YDEGEE. The CDR3 extends over 16 amino acids. With V trimmed by 4 bases and J by 3 bases, 8 bases remained unmatched. The CDR3 DNA sequence: TGTGCCAGCAGCAAGGGACAGGGGCCGACAACAGATACGCAGTATTTT. It encodes CASSKGQGPTTDTQYF.

The J gene is TRBJ1-1, the V gene TRBV6-5, with a weak D call TRBD1 (5 bases). In germline, CDR1 is MNHEY, CDR2 SVGAGI. V lost 6 bases, J lost 3 bases, and 14 bases lay in between. The CDR3 is 14 residues long. CDR3 bases: TGTGCCAGCAGCCTTTTCCGGGGGGACACTGAAGCTTTCTTT. Its translation is CASSLFRGDTEAFF.

The chain links TRBV19 to TRBJ1-4, with 11 bases aligning to TRBD1. Germline lookup yields CDR1 LNHDA and CDR2 SQIVND (reference sequence). CDR3 length: 15 amino acids. Unmatched junction bases numbered 7, after V lost 5 bases and J lost 8 bases. CDR3 sequence (DNA): TGTGCCAGTAGTTCTAGGACAGGGGGCGCGGAAAAACTGTTTTTT. This translates into CASSSRTGGAEKLFF. Complete variable domain (other parts from reference TRBV19 and TRBJ1-4): DGGITQSPKYLFRKEGQNVTLSCEQNLNHDAMYWYRQDPGQGLRLIYYSQIVNDFQKGDIAEGYSVSREKKESFPLTVTSAQKNPTAFYLCASSSRTGGAEKLFFGSGTQLSVL.

This clone has just one count. CDR3 in DNA: TGTGCCAGCAGGCCCGGGACTAGCGGGGTAGCGGAGCAGTTCTTC. It translates to CASRPGTSGVAEQFF. The chain joins TRBV14 to TRBJ2-1, with 13 bases lining up with TRBD2. The CDR3 runs 15 residues. Trimming cost V 6 bases and J 10 bases; bases outside gene matches: 9. Germline CDR1 reads SGHDN; CDR2 reads FVKESK.

This clone was detected a few times. This sequence joins TRBV10-1 and TRBJ2-1, with D possibly being TRBD2 (6 bases). Germline V gene data show CDR1 as WNHNN and CDR2 as SYGVQD (reference sequence). The CDR3 covers 17 residues. With 3 bases removed from V and 8 bases from J, the gap between germline ends came to 23 bases. For the CDR3, the DNA is TGCGCCAGCAGTGACTTTTCGGGAGTTCCGGCTTTGGATGAGCAGTTCTTC. This encodes CASSDFSGVPALDEQFF.

This clone was seen only a few times. The CDR3 is CASSRPEEGGNTIYF. The CDR3 bases are TGTGCCAGCAGCCGCCCGGAGGAGGGTGGAAACACCATATATTTT. The V call is TRBV7-9, the J call TRBJ1-3; D unclear. Germline V gives CDR1 SEHNR, CDR2 FQNEAQ (reference sequence). The V end was cut by 5 bases, the J end by 3 bases, with 14 bases between. This CDR3 region has 15 residues.